This TCR beta chain was recorded in a study of T cell repertoires and HLA-DP antigens. The wider study: One stimulator alloantigen differed from self by one groove amino acid; the other by ten. Pre-culture CD4+ samples used about 1,200 ng DNA versus about 210 ng for CD137+CD4+ sorts. Study-wide results and caveats: Average cumulative frequency of previously undetected clones was just over 35% against one allele and under 55% against the other.

This clone has a count of ten or more. Its matching antigen is unknown. CDR1 SGHVS and CDR2 FNYEAQ come from the germline V gene. After removal of 2 bases from V and 1 base from J, the junction contained 3 bases not matched to a gene. This CDR3 is 16 amino acids long. Libraries were prepared by immunoSEQ multiplex PCR; TCRdb keeps only in-frame clonotypes and omits some of them. Among about 73,000 clones, 80% were seen once, and the ten largest hold 1.6%. The specimen sequenced was CD4+ T cells from PBMCs. The chain joins TRBV7-6 to TRBJ2-5, with TRBD2 identical over 11 bases. The receptor comes from a man aged 60 to 69 in good health and CMV-seronegative. The CDR3 spells CASSLLTSGVQETQYF. The CDR3 nucleotides are TGTGCCAGCAGCTTATTGACTAGCGGGGTCCAAGAGACCCAGTACTTC.